Given below is one T cell receptor (beta chain) in context. These data come from a study of blood T cell repertoires in COVID-19. About the research overall: The United States, Italy and Spain were the sources of the acute and convalescent COVID-19 samples. Sources were T cells, B-cell-depleted T cells, or PBMCs; the material itself was cDNA or gDNA.

In the authors' methods: Amplification with reference gene primers provided the estimates of nucleated cell counts. TCRdb's table, derived via immunoSEQ multiplex PCR, lists solely in-frame clones and lacks some. V and J calls and clone size are copied from that table; D and trimming were computed from the DNA. Here the sample spans over 200,000 clones, around four fifths being singletons. The CDR3 loop spans 15 amino acids. Trimming pared 3 bases from V and 4 bases from J, leaving 12 bases between. The germline V gene has CDR1 SNHLY and CDR2 FYNNEI. Sequenced input: peripheral blood. This receptor was obtained from an elderly man with acute or convalescent COVID-19. The rearrangement links TRBV2 to TRBJ1-4; D may be TRBD1 (5 bases). CDR3 bases: TGTGCCAGCAGTGATGGGGGGGGGAATAATGAAAAACTGTTTTTT. Its translation: CASSDGGGNNEKLFF.